The entry that follows covers one TCR beta chain sequence. The sample comes from a study of blood T cell repertoires in COVID-19. About the research overall: Both acute and convalescent COVID-19 samples were obtained from the United States, Italy and Spain. Sample material is recorded as cDNA or gDNA derived from T cells, B-cell-depleted T cells, or PBMCs.

The CDR3 runs to 12 residues. The V and J ends lost 3 bases and 4 bases respectively, with 9 bases between them. Germline values: CDR1 SQVTM, CDR2 ANQGSEA. In the original workflow: The assay estimated nucleated cells by amplifying reference gene primers. Some clones are missing from TCRdb's copy, which holds only in-frame ones; the method was immunoSEQ multiplex PCR. V and J calls and clone size are copied from that table; D and trimming were computed from the DNA. The sample lists about 330,000 clones, 83% seen once, with about 1.2% in the top ten. The chain couples TRBV29-1 to TRBJ1-2, with a possible D match to TRBD1 (5 bases). Sequences were obtained from peripheral blood. The clonotype comes from a woman in her 50s with acute or convalescent COVID-19. The CDR3 protein is CSVDWGGYGYTF. The CDR3, as DNA: TGCAGCGTTGATTGGGGGGGCTATGGCTACACCTTC. The variable domain in full, completed from reference TRBV29-1 and TRBJ1-2, reads SAVISQKPSRDICQRGTSLTIQCQVDSQVTMMFWYRQQPGQSLTLIATANQGSEATYESGFVIDKFPISRPNLTFSTLTVSNMSPEDSSIYLCSVDWGGYGYTFGSGTRLTVV.